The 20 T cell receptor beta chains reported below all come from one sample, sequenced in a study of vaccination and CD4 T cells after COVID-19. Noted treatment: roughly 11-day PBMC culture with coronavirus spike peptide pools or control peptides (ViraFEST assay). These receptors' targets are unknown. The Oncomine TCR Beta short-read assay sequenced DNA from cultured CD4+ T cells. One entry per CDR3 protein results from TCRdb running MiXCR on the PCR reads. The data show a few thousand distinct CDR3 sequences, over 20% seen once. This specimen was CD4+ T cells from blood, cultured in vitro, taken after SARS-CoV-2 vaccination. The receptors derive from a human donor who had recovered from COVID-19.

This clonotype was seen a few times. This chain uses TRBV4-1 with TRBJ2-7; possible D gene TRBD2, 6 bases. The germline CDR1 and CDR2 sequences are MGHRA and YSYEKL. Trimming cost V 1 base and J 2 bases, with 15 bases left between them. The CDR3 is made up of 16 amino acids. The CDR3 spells CASSQGGWRDAYEQYF. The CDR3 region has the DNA TGCGCCAGCAGCCAAGGGGGTTGGCGGGACGCCTACGAGCAGTACTTC.

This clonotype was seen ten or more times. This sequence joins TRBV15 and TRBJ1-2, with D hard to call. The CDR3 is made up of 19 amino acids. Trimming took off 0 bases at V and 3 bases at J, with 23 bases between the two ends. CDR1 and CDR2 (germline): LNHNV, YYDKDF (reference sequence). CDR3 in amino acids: CATSREKVMVGFTHYGYTF. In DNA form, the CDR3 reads TGTGCCACCAGCAGAGAAAAGGTTATGGTGGGCTTCACCCACTATGGCTACACCTTC.

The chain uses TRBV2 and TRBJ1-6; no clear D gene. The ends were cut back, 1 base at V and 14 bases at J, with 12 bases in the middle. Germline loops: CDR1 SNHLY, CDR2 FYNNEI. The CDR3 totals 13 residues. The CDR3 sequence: CASSEDRYVTLHF. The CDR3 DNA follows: TGTGCCAGCAGTGAAGATAGATACGTCACCCTCCACTTT.

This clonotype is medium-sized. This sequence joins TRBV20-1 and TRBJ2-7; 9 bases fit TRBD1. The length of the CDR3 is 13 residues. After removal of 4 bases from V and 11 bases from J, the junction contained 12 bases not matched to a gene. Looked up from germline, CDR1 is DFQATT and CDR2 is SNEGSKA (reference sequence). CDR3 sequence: CSAKAGQGGSEYF. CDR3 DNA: TGCAGTGCTAAGGCGGGACAGGGAGGATCGGAGTACTTC.

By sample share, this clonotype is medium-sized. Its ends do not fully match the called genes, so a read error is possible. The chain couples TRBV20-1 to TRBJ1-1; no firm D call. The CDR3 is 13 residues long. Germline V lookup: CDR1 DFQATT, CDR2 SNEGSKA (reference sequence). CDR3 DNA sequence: TGCAGTGCTAGAGATACAATACGGGTCCCCCACCTCTTT. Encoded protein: CSARDTIRVPHLF.

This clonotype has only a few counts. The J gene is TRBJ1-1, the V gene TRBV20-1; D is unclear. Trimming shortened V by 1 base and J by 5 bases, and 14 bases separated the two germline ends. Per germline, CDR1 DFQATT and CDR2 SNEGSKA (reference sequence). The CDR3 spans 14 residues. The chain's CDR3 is CSARAGPRETEAFF. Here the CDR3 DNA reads TGCAGTGCTAGAGCCGGGCCACGGGAAACTGAAGCTTTCTTT.

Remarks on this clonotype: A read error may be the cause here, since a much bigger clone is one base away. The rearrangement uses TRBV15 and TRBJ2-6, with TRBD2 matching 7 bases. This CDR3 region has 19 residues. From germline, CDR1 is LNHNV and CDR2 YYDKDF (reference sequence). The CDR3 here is CATSREWEGIYSGADVLTF. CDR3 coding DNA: TGTGCCACCAGCAGAGAATGGGAGGGCATCTACTCTGGGGCCGACGTCCTGACTTTC.

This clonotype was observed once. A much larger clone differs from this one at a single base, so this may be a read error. DNA for the CDR3: TGTGCCAGCAGCCAAAGGAGTCGGAACACTGAAGCTTTCTTT. This codes for CASSQRSRNTEAFF. The chain combines TRBV7-2 with TRBJ1-1; no clear D. From germline, CDR1 is SGHTA and CDR2 FQGNSA. Trimming pared 5 bases from V and 1 base from J, leaving 11 bases between. There are 14 residues in the CDR3.

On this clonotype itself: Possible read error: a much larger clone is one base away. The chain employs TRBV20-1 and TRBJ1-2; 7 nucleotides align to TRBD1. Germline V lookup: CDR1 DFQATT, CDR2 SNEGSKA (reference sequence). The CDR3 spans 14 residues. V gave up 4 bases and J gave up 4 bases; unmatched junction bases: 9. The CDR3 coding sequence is TGCAGTGCTAAAGGTTCGGGACAGATCTATGGCTACACCTTC. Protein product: CSAKGSGQIYGYTF.

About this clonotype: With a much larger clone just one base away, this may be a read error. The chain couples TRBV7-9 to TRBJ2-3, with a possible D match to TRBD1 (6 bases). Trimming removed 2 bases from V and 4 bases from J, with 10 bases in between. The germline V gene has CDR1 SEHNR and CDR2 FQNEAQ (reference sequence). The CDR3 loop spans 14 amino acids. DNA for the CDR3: TGTGCCAGCAGCTTAACAGGGTACGCAGATACGCAGTATTTT. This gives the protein CASSLTGYADTQYF. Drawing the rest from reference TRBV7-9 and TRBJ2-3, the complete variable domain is DTGVSQNPRHKITKRGQNVTFRCDPISEHNRLYWYRQTLGQGPEFLTYFQNEAQLEKSRLLSDRFSAERPKGSFSTLEIQRTEQGDSAMYLCASSLTGYADTQYFGPGTRLTVL.

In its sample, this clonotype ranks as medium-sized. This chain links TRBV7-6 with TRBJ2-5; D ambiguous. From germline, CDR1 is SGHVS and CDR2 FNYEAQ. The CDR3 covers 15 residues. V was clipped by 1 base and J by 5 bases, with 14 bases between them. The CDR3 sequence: CASSLVQQRRETQYF. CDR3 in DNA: TGTGCCAGCAGCTTAGTGCAGCAAAGGCGCGAGACCCAGTACTTC.

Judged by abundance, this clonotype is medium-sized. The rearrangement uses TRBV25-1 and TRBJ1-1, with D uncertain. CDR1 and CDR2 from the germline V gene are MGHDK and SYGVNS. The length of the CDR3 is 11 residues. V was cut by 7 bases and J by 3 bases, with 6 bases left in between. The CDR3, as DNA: TGTGCCAGCAAAATCCACACTGAAGCTTTCTTT. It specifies CASKIHTEAFF.

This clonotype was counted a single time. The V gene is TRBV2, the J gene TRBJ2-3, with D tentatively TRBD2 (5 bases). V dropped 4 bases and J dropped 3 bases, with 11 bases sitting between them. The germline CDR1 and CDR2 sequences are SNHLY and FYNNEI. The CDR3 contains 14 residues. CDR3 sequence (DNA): TGTGCCAGCAGTGGTGGAGGTAGGACAGATACGCAGTATTTT. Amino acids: CASSGGGRTDTQYF.

The CDR3 sequence: CASSRGVTGANVLTF. The CDR3 DNA is TGCGCCAGCAGCCGCGGGGTTACTGGGGCCAACGTCCTGACTTTC. This chain connects TRBV4-1 to TRBJ2-6, with D tentatively TRBD2 (6 bases). CDR3 size: 15 residues. Germline CDR1 is MGHRA and CDR2 is YSYEKL. V lost 4 bases and J lost 2, with 9 bases in between.

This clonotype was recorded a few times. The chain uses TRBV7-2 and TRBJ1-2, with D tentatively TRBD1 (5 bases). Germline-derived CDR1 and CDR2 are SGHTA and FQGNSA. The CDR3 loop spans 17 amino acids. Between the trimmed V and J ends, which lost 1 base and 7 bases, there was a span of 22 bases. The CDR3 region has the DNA TGTGCCAGCAGCTTAGTGGGGGGTGGGGGGGGTTCCGGTGGCTACACCTTC. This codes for CASSLVGGGGGSGGYTF.

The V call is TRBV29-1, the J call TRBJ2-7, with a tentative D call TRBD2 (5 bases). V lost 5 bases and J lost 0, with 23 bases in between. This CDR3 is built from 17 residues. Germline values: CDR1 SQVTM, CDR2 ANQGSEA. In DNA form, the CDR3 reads TGCAGCGTTCGCACCAATTCACTAGGCAGAAGCTCCTACGAGCAGTACTTC. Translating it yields CSVRTNSLGRSSYEQYF.

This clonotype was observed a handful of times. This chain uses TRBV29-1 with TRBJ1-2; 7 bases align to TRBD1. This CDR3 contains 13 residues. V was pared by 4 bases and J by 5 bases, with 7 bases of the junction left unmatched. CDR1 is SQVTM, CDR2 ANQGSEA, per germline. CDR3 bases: TGCAGCGTTGCGGGCAGGGGGGGTTATGGCTACACCTTC. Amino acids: CSVAGRGGYGYTF. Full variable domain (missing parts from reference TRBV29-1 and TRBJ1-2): SAVISQKPSRDICQRGTSLTIQCQVDSQVTMMFWYRQQPGQSLTLIATANQGSEATYESGFVIDKFPISRPNLTFSTLTVSNMSPEDSSIYLCSVAGRGGYGYTFGSGTRLTVV.

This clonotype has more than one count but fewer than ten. In DNA, the CDR3 is TGTGCCAGCAGTCTGCGACTAGCGGGGGGGGAGCAGTACTTC. Residues: CASSLRLAGGEQYF. This chain joins TRBV6-2 or TRBV6-3 and TRBJ2-7, with 14 bases fitting TRBD2. This CDR3 spans 14 amino acids. Trimming removed 5 bases from V and 7 bases from J; junction bases left unmatched: 4. Germline V gene data show CDR1 as MNHEY and CDR2 as SVGEGT.

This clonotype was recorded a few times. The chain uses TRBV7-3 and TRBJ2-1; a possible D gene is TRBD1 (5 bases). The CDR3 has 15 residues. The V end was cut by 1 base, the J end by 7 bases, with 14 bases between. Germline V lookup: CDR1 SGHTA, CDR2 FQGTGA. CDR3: CASSLRTTPLNEQFF. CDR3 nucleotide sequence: TGTGCCAGCAGCTTAAGGACAACCCCGTTAAATGAGCAGTTCTTC.

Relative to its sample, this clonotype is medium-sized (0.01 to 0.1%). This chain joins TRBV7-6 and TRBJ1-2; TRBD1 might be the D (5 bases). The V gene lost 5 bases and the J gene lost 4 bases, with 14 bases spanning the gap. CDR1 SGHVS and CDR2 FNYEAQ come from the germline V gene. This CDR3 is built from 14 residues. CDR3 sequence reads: CASSTPGTAYGYTF. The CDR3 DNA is TGTGCCAGCAGCACTCCCGGGACGGCCTATGGCTACACCTTC.